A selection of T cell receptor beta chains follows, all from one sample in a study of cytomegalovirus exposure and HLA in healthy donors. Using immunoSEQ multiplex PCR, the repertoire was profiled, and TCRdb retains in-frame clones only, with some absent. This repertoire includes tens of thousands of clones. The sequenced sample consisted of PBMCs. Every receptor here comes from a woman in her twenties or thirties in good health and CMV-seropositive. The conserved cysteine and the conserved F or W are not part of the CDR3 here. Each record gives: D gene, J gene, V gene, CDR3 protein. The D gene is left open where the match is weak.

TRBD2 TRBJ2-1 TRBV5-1 ASYTGLADNEQF
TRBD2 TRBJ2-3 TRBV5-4 ASSGLAPGSDTQY
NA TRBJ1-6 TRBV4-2 ASSQEVHRDNSPLH
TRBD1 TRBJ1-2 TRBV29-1 SVVGSTGGGYGYT
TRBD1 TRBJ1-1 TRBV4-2 ASSHYGTDDSTEAF
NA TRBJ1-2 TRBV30 AWSVGGRSYYGYT
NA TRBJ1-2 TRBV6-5 ASSKQGRHDGYT
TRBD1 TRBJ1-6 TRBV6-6 ASRLGQTNSPLH
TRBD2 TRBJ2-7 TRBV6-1 ASALAGPYEQY
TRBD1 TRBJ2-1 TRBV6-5 ASSYMRGQGDNEQF
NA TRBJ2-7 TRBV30 AWSVPLDITYEQY
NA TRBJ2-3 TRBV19 ASSRTVITDTQY
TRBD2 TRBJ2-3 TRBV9 ASSVSGRAGADTQY
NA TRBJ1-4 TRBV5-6 ASSNLGGGNEKLF
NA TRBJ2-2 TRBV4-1 ASSQVLLSRGLTGELF
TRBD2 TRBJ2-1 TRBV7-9 ASTYPPGTSSYNEQF
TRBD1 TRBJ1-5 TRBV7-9 ASSLGTGGNQPQH
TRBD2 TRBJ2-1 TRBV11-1 ASSLEESSGRMGNEQF
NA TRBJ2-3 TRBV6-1 ASSEAWGIRRGDTQY
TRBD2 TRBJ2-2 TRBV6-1 ASSEGTSGNTGELF
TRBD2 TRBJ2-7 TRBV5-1 ASSLDTSGRYEQY
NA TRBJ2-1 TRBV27 ASSLSSYNEQF
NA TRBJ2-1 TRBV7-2 ASSTPGDEQF
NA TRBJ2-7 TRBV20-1 SGTRSGEQY
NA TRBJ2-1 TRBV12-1 ASSFVAGLEF
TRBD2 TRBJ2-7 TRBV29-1 SVRWRGSHEQY
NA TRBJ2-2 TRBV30 AWNRENTGELF